Listed here is a single TCR beta chain. Its antigen is currently unknown. Per the germline V gene, CDR1 is SGHDT and CDR2 is YYEEEE. Germline trimming cut 7 bases from V and 5 bases from J; bases unmatched to any gene: 14. The CDR3 loop spans 15 amino acids. This record belongs to a study of cytomegalovirus exposure and HLA in healthy donors. Study results and caveats: Previous analysis showed most TCR beta V segments were productive about 87% or about 30% of the time. Clonal expansion, a later analysis showed, was greater in HLA-associated TCR beta chains than in equally common others.

PCR employed 60 Vbeta and 13 Jbeta primers. Measured with immunoSEQ multiplex PCR; TCRdb has only the in-frame clones, and not every one. The repertoire consists of more than 150,000 clones, with more than 75% occurring once and the leading ten covering under 3%. The chain recombines TRBV5-6 with TRBJ1-2; 7 bases align to TRBD1. The sample was PBMCs. The source is a woman in her thirties in good health and CMV-seropositive. The CDR3 loop is CASASPTGRVYGYTF. For the CDR3, the DNA is TGTGCCAGCGCATCCCCGACAGGGCGGGTATATGGCTACACCTTC. Supplemented by reference TRBV5-6 and TRBJ1-2, the full variable domain reads DAGVTQSPTHLIKTRGQQVTLRCSPKSGHDTVSWYQQALGQGPQFIFQYYEEEERQRGNFPDRFSGHQFPNYSSELNVNALLLGDSALYLCASASPTGRVYGYTFGSGTRLTVV.